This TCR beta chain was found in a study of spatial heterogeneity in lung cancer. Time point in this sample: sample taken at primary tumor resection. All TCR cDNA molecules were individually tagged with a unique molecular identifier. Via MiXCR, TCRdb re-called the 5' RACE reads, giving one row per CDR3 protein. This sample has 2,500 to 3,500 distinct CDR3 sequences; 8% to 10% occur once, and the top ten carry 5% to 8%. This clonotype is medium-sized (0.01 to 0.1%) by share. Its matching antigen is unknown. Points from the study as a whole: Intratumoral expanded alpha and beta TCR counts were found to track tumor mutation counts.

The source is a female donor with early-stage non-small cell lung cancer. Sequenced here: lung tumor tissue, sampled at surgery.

CDR3 residues: CAISDLRDVATNYGYTF. The CDR3 DNA sequence: TGTGCCATCAGTGACCTTCGAGATGTTGCGACTAACTATGGCTACACCTTC. The V call is TRBV10-3, the J call TRBJ1-2; D unclear. Germline CDR1 is ENHRY and CDR2 is SYGVKD. The ends were cut back, 3 bases at V and 0 bases at J, with 17 bases in the middle. The CDR3 spans 17 residues.